One sample yielded the 21 T cell receptor beta chains listed below, sequenced in a study of blood T cell repertoires in COVID-19. Assay used: immunoSEQ multiplex PCR; TCRdb lists only in-frame clones, some missing. Of approximately 130,000 clones detected, 75% to 90% appear once; the ten largest clones hold about 2.5%. Sample: PBMCs or T cells enriched from blood (not recorded which). These receptors originate from a woman aged 50 to 60 who had recovered from COVID-19.

V is TRBV15 and J is TRBJ2-1; TRBD2 might be the D (7 bases). The V gene's germline CDR1 is LNHNV and CDR2 YYDKDF (reference sequence). The CDR3 contains 17 residues. Between the trimmed V and J ends, which lost 3 bases and 0 bases, there was a span of 15 bases. The CDR3 reads CATSRSAGASSYNEQFF. CDR3 bases: TGTGCCACCAGCAGGTCGGCGGGGGCAAGCTCCTACAATGAGCAGTTCTTC.

Only a few counts were recorded for this clone. The chain joins TRBV4-3 to TRBJ2-7, with D maybe TRBD1 (6 bases). V dropped 3 bases and J dropped 7 bases, with 19 bases sitting between them. The germline gives CDR1 LGHNA, CDR2 YSLEER. The CDR3 extends over 15 amino acids. The CDR3 nucleotides read TGCGCCAGCAGCCAGATGGGGACACCTAAAAAGGAGCAGTACTTC. This sequence encodes CASSQMGTPKKEQYF.

In this sample, this clone turned up a few times. The chain combines TRBV5-4 with TRBJ2-7; TRBD2 agrees at 14 bases. Unmatched junction bases numbered 3, after V lost 4 bases and J lost 6 bases. The CDR3 runs 14 residues. The germline CDR1 and CDR2 sequences are SGHNT and YYREEE (reference sequence). The CDR3 nucleotides are TGTGCCAGCAGCCTTGGACTAGCGGGGGGCGAGCAGTACTTC. Translation gives CASSLGLAGGEQYF.

This clone was found once. The rearrangement links TRBV7-2 to TRBJ2-2; no clear D gene. Looked up from germline, CDR1 is SGHTA and CDR2 is FQGNSA. The CDR3 sequence is 14 residues long. V shed 5 bases and J shed 3 bases, with 10 bases lying between them. The CDR3: CASSLSWDTGELFF. In nucleotides, the CDR3 is TGTGCCAGCAGCCTTAGCTGGGACACCGGGGAGCTGTTTTTT. The full variable domain, with the rest looked up from reference TRBV7-2 and TRBJ2-2, is GAGVSQSPSNKVTEKGKDVELRCDPISGHTALYWYRQSLGQGLEFLIYFQGNSAPDKSGLPSDRFSAERTGGSVSTLTIQRTQQEDSAVYLCASSLSWDTGELFFGEGSRLTVL.

The chain uses TRBV9 and TRBJ2-2, with D perhaps matching TRBD1 (6 bases). The V and J ends lost 3 bases and 6 bases respectively, with 15 bases between them. Germline CDR1 and CDR2: SGDLS and YYNGEE. CDR3 length equals 15 residues. CDR3 loop: CASSALGASAGELFF. CDR3 bases: TGTGCCAGCAGCGCCCTGGGGGCTTCAGCCGGGGAGCTGTTTTTT.

The chain carries TRBV10-3 and TRBJ1-4, with D possibly TRBD1 on 6 matching bases. Trimming removed 6 bases at V and 0 bases at J, with 11 bases between. Germline assignment: CDR1 ENHRY and CDR2 SYGVKD. CDR3 length: 15 amino acids. DNA of the CDR3: TGTGCCATCAGGGAGGGGGAGGCAACTAATGAAAAACTGTTTTTT. Translating gives CAIREGEATNEKLFF.

This clone was counted once. The V call is TRBV3-1 (or the pseudogene TRBV3-2), the J call TRBJ2-5; D possibly corresponds to TRBD2 (5 bases). V was trimmed by 0 bases and J by 2 bases, leaving 13 bases between them. From germline, CDR1 is LGHDT and CDR2 YNNKEL (reference sequence). The length of the CDR3 is 16 residues. The CDR3 region has the DNA TGTGCCAGCAGCCAAGACACGCCGGGATCACAAGAGACCCAGTACTTC. Translation: CASSQDTPGSQETQYF.

The genes are TRBV6-5 and TRBJ1-3; tentative D call: TRBD1 (5 bases). This CDR3 contains 14 residues. V lost 4 bases and J 0 bases, leaving 7 bases between the germline ends. CDR1 is MNHEY and CDR2 is SVGAGI in the germline V gene. In DNA, the CDR3 is TGTGCCAGCAGTTGGGACTACTCTGGAAACACCATATATTTT. Translated, it gives CASSWDYSGNTIYF.

This chain uses TRBV7-9 with TRBJ2-5, with D uncertain. The V end lost 4 bases, the J end lost 2 bases, and 11 bases lay between the germline ends. This CDR3 has 14 residues. Germline values: CDR1 SEHNR, CDR2 FQNEAQ (reference sequence). CDR3 DNA sequence: TGTGCCAGCAGCTCCAGCGACGGACAAGAGACCCAGTACTTC. Translating it yields CASSSSDGQETQYF.

V is TRBV7-2 and J is TRBJ1-1; D call uncertain. The ends were cut back, 1 base at V and 7 bases at J, with 10 bases in the middle. CDR1 is SGHTA, CDR2 FQGNSA, per germline. There are 13 residues in the CDR3. CDR3 in amino acids: CASSLGITNEAFF. Here the CDR3 DNA reads TGTGCCAGCAGCTTAGGCATCACTAATGAAGCTTTCTTT.

The chain uses TRBV5-1 and TRBJ1-2, with D possibly TRBD1 on 6 matching bases. CDR1 and CDR2 (germline): SGHRS, YFSETQ. Trimming removed 8 bases from V and 5 bases from J, with 10 bases in between. The CDR3 consists of 11 residues. This CDR3 reads CARGGGYGYTF. In DNA form, the CDR3 reads TGCGCCAGGGGAGGGGGGTATGGCTACACCTTC.

This sequence joins TRBV7-9 and TRBJ1-2; unclear D gene. V was trimmed by 5 bases and J by 4 bases, leaving 17 bases between them. The CDR3 has 15 amino acids. Germline CDR1 SEHNR, CDR2 FQNEAQ (reference sequence). CDR3 coding DNA: TGTGCCAGCAGCCAACCTGGGAGAGGAGGCTATGGCTACACCTTC. It codes for CASSQPGRGGYGYTF.

The chain joins TRBV7-2 to TRBJ2-5; TRBD2 matches at 13 bases. CDR3 length: 15 residues. The trim removed 5 bases at V and 4 bases at J, leaving 4 bases unmatched. Looked up from germline, CDR1 is SGHTA and CDR2 is FQGNSA. CDR3 bases: TGTGCCAGCAGCCCCGGACTAGCGGGGGTAGAGACCCAGTACTTC. As protein: CASSPGLAGVETQYF.

The J gene is TRBJ1-6, the V gene TRBV4-3; TRBD1 is a possible D gene (6 bases). From germline, CDR1 is LGHNA and CDR2 YSLEER. V was cut by 0 bases and J by 9 bases, with 18 bases left in between. CDR3 length: 17 amino acids. The DNA of the CDR3 is TGCGCCAGCAGCCAAGACCGGACAGCTTTCCCGGGTTCACCCCTCCACTTT. Protein sequence: CASSQDRTAFPGSPLHF.

The V call is TRBV13, the J call TRBJ1-1; D not resolved. Germline CDR1 is PRHDT and CDR2 is FYEKMQ (reference sequence). V shed 3 bases and J shed 1 base, with 6 bases lying between them. The CDR3 totals 13 residues. Here the CDR3 DNA reads TGTGCCAGCAGCTTGACGGGGAACACTGAAGCTTTCTTT. Its translation is CASSLTGNTEAFF. Combining the CDR3 with reference TRBV13 and TRBJ1-1 gives the whole variable domain AAGVIQSPRHLIKEKRETATLKCYPIPRHDTVYWYQQGPGQDPQFLISFYEKMQSDKGSIPDRFSAQQFSDYHSELNMSSLELGDSALYFCASSLTGNTEAFFGQGTRLTVV.

The chain is built from TRBV15 and TRBJ1-4, with D possibly being TRBD1 (5 bases). Trimming cost V 2 bases and J 7 bases, with 14 bases left between them. Germline CDR1 LNHNV, CDR2 YYDKDF (reference sequence). The CDR3 is made up of 15 amino acids. The CDR3 DNA reads as TGTGCCACCAGCAGACAAAGGGAGGGGTTTGAAAAACTGTTTTTT. Residues: CATSRQREGFEKLFF.

CDR3 sequence (DNA): TGTGCCAGCAGCTTAGGAGGCAGCCCTAGCACAGATACGCAGTATTTT. Translating gives CASSLGGSPSTDTQYF. This rearrangement joins TRBV11-2 to TRBJ2-3; D is unclear. Germline-derived CDR1 and CDR2 are SGHAT and FQNNGV. CDR3 length: 16 amino acids. The ends were cut back, 1 base at V and 0 bases at J, with 11 bases in the middle.

The chain has TRBV12-3 or TRBV12-4 and TRBJ2-2; D is ambiguous. V shed 6 bases and J shed 6 bases, with 11 bases lying between them. The CDR3 runs 13 residues. As DNA, the CDR3 is TGTGCCAGCAGCCTTCTCCGGGCCGGGGAGCTGTTTTTT. Its protein product is CASSLLRAGELFF.

The chain combines TRBV4-1 with TRBJ1-5; 11 bases match TRBD1. The CDR3 loop spans 16 amino acids. V was pared by 4 bases and J by 2 bases, with 4 bases of the junction left unmatched. CDR1 is MGHRA, CDR2 YSYEKL, per germline. CDR3 protein: CASSPGQGAGNQPQHF. Written as DNA, the CDR3 is TGCGCCAGCAGCCCCGGACAGGGGGCCGGCAATCAGCCCCAGCATTTT.

The rearrangement uses TRBV7-9 and TRBJ2-3, with a weak D call TRBD1 (6 bases). The germline gives CDR1 SEHNR, CDR2 FQNEAQ (reference sequence). The CDR3 sequence is 13 residues long. The V end lost 6 bases, the J end lost 1 base, and 8 bases lay between the germline ends. CDR3 sequence (DNA): TGTGCCAGCAGTCGACAGGGCACAGATACGCAGTATTTT. This sequence encodes CASSRQGTDTQYF.

The V gene is TRBV10-2, the J gene TRBJ1-5; 9 nucleotides match TRBD1. V lost 4 bases to trimming and J lost 3 bases; unmatched junction nucleotides: 10. Germline loops: CDR1 WSHSY, CDR2 SAAADI. The CDR3 is made up of 17 amino acids. The CDR3 nucleotides are TGCGCCAGCAGTGCCTTTTTAGGACAGGGGATCAATCAGCCCCAGCATTTT. Translating gives CASSAFLGQGINQPQHF.